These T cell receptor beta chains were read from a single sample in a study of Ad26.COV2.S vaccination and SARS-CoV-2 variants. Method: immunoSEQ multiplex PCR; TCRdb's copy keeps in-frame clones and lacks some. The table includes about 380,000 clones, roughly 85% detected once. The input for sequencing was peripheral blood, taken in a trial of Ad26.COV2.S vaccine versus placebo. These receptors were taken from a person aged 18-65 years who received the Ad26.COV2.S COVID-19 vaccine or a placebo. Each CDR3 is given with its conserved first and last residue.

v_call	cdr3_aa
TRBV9	CASSVVGDRNNEQFF
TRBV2	CASSWTGSGVNEQFF
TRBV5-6	CASSLGGRGQPQHF
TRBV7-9	CASNDDSTEGYTF
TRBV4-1	CASSQDKGLAGEGYEQYF
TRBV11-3	CASSFANLYEQYF
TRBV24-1	CATSGTGGARNYGYTF
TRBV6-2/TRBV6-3	CASSYGRNTEAFF
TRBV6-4	CASSEWGGGNIQYF
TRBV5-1	CARRCSQHF
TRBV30	CAWSVFQSTDTQYF
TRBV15	CATSRGFPPLHF
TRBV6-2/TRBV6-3	CASSSGQDNEKLFF
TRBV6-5	CASSYPHSPFGYTF
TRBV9	CASSVVGSGGTYNEQFF
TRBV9	CASSRSSGGEQYF
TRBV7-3	CASSSNSENTEAFF
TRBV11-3	CASSVAGTGGFGYTF
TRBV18	CASSPMRQGASSYEQYF
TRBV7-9	CASSPSGGHTDTQYF
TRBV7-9	CASSFADTEAFF
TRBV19	CASSRDREGVNYRYTF
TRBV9	CASSVSGRGGALGELFF
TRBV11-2	CASSLGRGNAEAFF
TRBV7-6	CASSSRTGSYNEQFF
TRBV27	CASRDRALGNQPQHF
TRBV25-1	CASSESMADSAEAFF
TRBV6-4	CASSDLRGPHEQYF
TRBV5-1	CASSLRLQGDKKLFF
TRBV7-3	CASRSDPFLSYF
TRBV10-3	CAISEGQGWTEAFF
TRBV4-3	CASSQDLGQGQPQHF
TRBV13	CASSLGYRGSYNSPLHF
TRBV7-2	CASSGDRSRQETQYF